These 23 T cell receptor beta chains originate from one sample sequenced in a study of cytomegalovirus exposure and HLA in healthy donors. The PCR employed 60 Vbeta primers together with 13 Jbeta primers. Profiled with immunoSEQ multiplex PCR; TCRdb holds only in-frame clones, not every one. This table holds 150,000 to 160,000 clones, about three quarters found once. The specimen was PBMCs. The receptor source for this set is a woman between 35 and 50 years old in good health and CMV-seronegative.

This rearrangement joins TRBV29-1 to TRBJ1-2, with D possibly matching TRBD1 (5 bases). The CDR3 runs 12 residues. Between the trimmed V and J ends, which lost 4 bases and 2 bases, there was a span of 8 bases. CDR1 is SQVTM, CDR2 ANQGSEA, per germline. The CDR3 DNA reads as TGCAGCGTTGCAGGGCGCAACTATGGCTACACCTTC. Translation gives CSVAGRNYGYTF.

This sequence joins TRBV27 and TRBJ2-3, with 11 bases identical to TRBD2. The V and J ends lost 5 bases and 1 base, in that order; junction bases with no gene match: 5. This CDR3 is 16 amino acids long. Germline values: CDR1 MNHEY, CDR2 SMNVEV (reference sequence). The CDR3 DNA reads TGTGCCAGCAGTAACCAACTAGCGGGGGGCACAGATACGCAGTATTTT. Translation: CASSNQLAGGTDTQYF.

J is TRBJ2-5 and V is TRBV5-1, with 12 bases matching TRBD1. J was trimmed by 7 bases and V by 3 bases; bases with no gene match: 7. Per germline, CDR1 SGHRS and CDR2 YFSETQ. This CDR3 has 15 amino acids. CDR3 bases: TGCGCCAGCAGCTGGGAAGGGACAGGGGGCCGGACCCAGTACTTC. It is translated as CASSWEGTGGRTQYF.

This clone was seen a single time. This chain joins TRBV11-3 and TRBJ2-7, with D perhaps matching TRBD1 (6 bases). Trimming took 0 bases from V and 1 from J, leaving 13 bases between them. The CDR3 loop spans 16 amino acids. In germline, CDR1 is SGHNT, CDR2 YENEEA. DNA of the CDR3: TGTGCCAGCAGCTTAGAGCAGGGGCCCTCATCCTACGAGCAGTACTTC. This encodes CASSLEQGPSSYEQYF.

This chain uses TRBV11-3 with TRBJ2-2, with 9 bases identical to TRBD1. The CDR3 length is 16 residues. Germline lookup yields CDR1 SGHNT and CDR2 YENEEA. With 5 bases clipped from V and 5 bases from J, the junction kept 9 bases outside the gene matches. The chain's CDR3 is CASSPDPGTGTGELFF. The CDR3 DNA reads TGTGCCAGCAGCCCGGACCCCGGGACAGGGACCGGGGAGCTGTTTTTT.

The chain has TRBV5-1 and TRBJ2-4, with 7 bases identical to TRBD2. This CDR3 region has 18 residues. CDR1 is SGHRS and CDR2 is YFSETQ in the germline V gene. The V segment lost 0 bases and the J segment 3 bases; nucleotides outside the gene matches: 12. CDR3 region: CASSLGLVGGIRKNIQYF. The CDR3 region has the DNA TGCGCCAGCAGCTTGGGTCTGGTGGGGGGGATACGCAAAAACATTCAGTACTTC. Together with reference TRBV5-1 and TRBJ2-4, the CDR3 gives the full variable domain: KAGVTQTPRYLIKTRGQQVTLSCSPISGHRSVSWYQQTPGQGLQFLFEYFSETQRNKGNFPGRFSGRQFSNSRSEMNVSTLELGDSALYLCASSLGLVGGIRKNIQYFGAGTRLSVL.

V gene TRBV6-5 combines with J gene TRBJ2-7, with D perhaps matching TRBD2 (6 bases). The germline CDR1 and CDR2 sequences are MNHEY and SVGAGI. Trimming cost V 8 bases and J 0 bases, with 8 bases left between them. The CDR3 spans 12 residues. The CDR3 is CASGGSSYEQYF. In DNA, the CDR3 is TGTGCCAGCGGGGGGAGCTCCTACGAGCAGTACTTC.

The CDR3, as DNA: TGTGCCAGCAGCTACGGCGGGGGGGCCTCAGGAGAGACCCAGTACTTC. Amino acid sequence: CASSYGGGASGETQYF. J is TRBJ2-5 and V is TRBV11-2; 9 bases agree with TRBD2. The CDR3 sequence is 16 residues long. Germline V gives CDR1 SGHAT, CDR2 FQNNGV. V dropped 4 bases and J dropped 4; count of bases not matched to a gene: 10.

The V call is TRBV5-4, the J call TRBJ1-2, with D tentatively TRBD1 (6 bases). The CDR3 covers 15 residues. The germline V and J ends were trimmed by 3 bases and 3 bases, with 15 bases remaining between them. Germline V CDR1 and CDR2: SGHNT, YYREEE (reference sequence). The CDR3 here is CASSSGLGADYGYTF. The CDR3 nucleotides are TGTGCCAGCAGCTCAGGATTGGGGGCCGACTATGGCTACACCTTC.

This clone was seen only a few times. The chain links TRBV7-9 to TRBJ2-7; 13 nucleotides agree with TRBD2. The CDR3 runs 15 residues. Germline V lookup: CDR1 SEHNR, CDR2 FQNEAQ (reference sequence). J gave up 7 bases and V 4 bases, and 7 bases lay outside the gene matches. CDR3 nucleotide sequence: TGTGCCAGCAGCTCCGGACTAGCGGGAGCAGATGAGCAGTACTTC. This encodes CASSSGLAGADEQYF.

This sequence joins TRBV7-6 and TRBJ2-1, with no clear D. The V end was cut by 1 base, the J end by 7 bases, with 5 bases between. The length of the CDR3 is 12 residues. Germline CDR1 SGHVS, CDR2 FNYEAQ. The CDR3 loop reads CASSLVRNEQFF. In DNA form, the CDR3 reads TGTGCCAGCAGCTTAGTACGGAATGAGCAGTTCTTC.

This rearrangement joins TRBV5-1 to TRBJ2-1, with 15 bases lining up with TRBD2. This CDR3 region has 18 residues. CDR1 SGHRS and CDR2 YFSETQ come from the germline V gene. V lost 4 bases to trimming and J lost 7 bases; unmatched junction nucleotides: 12. CDR3 in amino acids: CASSPLPLGLAGGNEQFF. The CDR3 nucleotides read TGCGCCAGCAGCCCCCTCCCACTAGGACTAGCGGGAGGGAATGAGCAGTTCTTC.

This rearrangement joins TRBV5-1 to TRBJ2-5; TRBD2 is a possible D gene (5 bases). The CDR3 runs 14 residues. Deletions cut 3 bases from V and 4 bases from J, with 13 bases between. Germline V gives CDR1 SGHRS, CDR2 YFSETQ. CDR3 sequence: CASSSSFRGETQYF. The CDR3 region has the DNA TGCGCCAGCAGCTCCAGCTTTCGGGGAGAGACCCAGTACTTC.

The rearrangement joins TRBV7-9 to TRBJ1-4, with TRBD1 as a possible D gene (5 bases). The V gene's germline CDR1 is SEHNR and CDR2 FQNEAQ (reference sequence). CDR3 size: 13 residues. Trimming stripped 5 bases from V and 7 bases from J, with 11 bases between. The CDR3 DNA follows: TGTGCCAGCAGCAGCGACGGGGGTGAAAAACTGTTTTTT. It yields the protein CASSSDGGEKLFF.

The rearrangement links TRBV6-5 to TRBJ2-1; 8 bases agree with TRBD1. Germline values: CDR1 MNHEY, CDR2 SVGAGI. V shed 7 bases, J shed 2 bases, and the junction held 7 bases outside the gene matches. CDR3 length equals 15 residues. The CDR3 spells CASKSGQATYNEQFF. The CDR3 nucleotides read TGTGCCAGCAAATCGGGACAGGCGACCTACAATGAGCAGTTCTTC.

The chain is built from TRBV10-1 and TRBJ1-1; D is undetermined. The CDR3 extends over 14 amino acids. The V and J ends lost 6 bases and 1 base respectively, with 12 bases between them. Germline V CDR1 and CDR2: WNHNN, SYGVQD (reference sequence). The DNA of the CDR3 is TGCGCCAGCAGCCCCCTAACCAAGAACACTGAAGCTTTCTTT. This sequence encodes CASSPLTKNTEAFF.

V gene TRBV29-1 combines with J gene TRBJ2-7, with 7 positions matching TRBD1. V gave up 4 bases and J gave up 3 bases; unmatched junction bases: 6. The CDR3 totals 13 residues. Germline V CDR1 and CDR2: SQVTM, ANQGSEA. CDR3 bases: TGCAGCGTTGGAAAGAACAGGGGCTACGAGCAGTACTTC. Its protein product is CSVGKNRGYEQYF.

The J gene is TRBJ2-7, the V gene TRBV6-5; D is uncertain. The CDR3 is 14 residues long. The germline V gene encodes CDR1 MNHEY and CDR2 SVGAGI. V was cut by 7 bases and J by 1 base, with 14 bases left in between. CDR3 sequence reads: CASTRRLESYEQYF. The CDR3 DNA sequence: TGTGCCAGCACCCGCCGACTTGAGTCCTACGAGCAGTACTTC.

The chain links TRBV7-9 to TRBJ2-2; D is perhaps TRBD2 (6 bases). The CDR3 totals 16 residues. Trimming took 6 bases from V and 0 from J, leaving 14 bases between them. Germline V gives CDR1 SEHNR, CDR2 FQNEAQ (reference sequence). The CDR3 region has the DNA TGTGCCAGCAGGCCGCCCGGGACTTCGAACACCGGGGAGCTGTTTTTT. As protein: CASRPPGTSNTGELFF.

The chain combines TRBV29-1 with TRBJ2-7, with TRBD2 matching 11 bases. V was clipped by 8 bases and J by 4 bases; unmatched bases: 4. Germline V gene lookup returns CDR1 SQVTM and CDR2 ANQGSEA. This CDR3 is 12 amino acids long. CDR3 sequence: CSISGRGYEQYF. DNA for the CDR3: TGCAGCATTAGCGGGAGGGGGTACGAGCAGTACTTC.

The CDR3 coding sequence is TGTGCCAGCCGCCCGGACAGGGCCAATGAAAAACTGTTTTTT. It is translated as CASRPDRANEKLFF. This rearrangement joins TRBV28 to TRBJ1-4; the match to TRBD1 covers 8 bases. CDR3 length: 14 amino acids. The V and J ends lost 8 bases and 5 bases, in that order; junction bases with no gene match: 7. Per germline, CDR1 MDHEN and CDR2 SYDVKM. Full variable domain (outside the CDR3, taken from reference TRBV28 and TRBJ1-4): DVKVTQSSRYLVKRTGEKVFLECVQDMDHENMFWYRQDPGLGLRLIYFSYDVKMKEKGDIPEGYSVSREKKERFSLILESASTNQTSMYLCASRPDRANEKLFFGSGTQLSVL.

CDR3 sequence reads: CASSQGQGAYTEAFF. CDR3 DNA sequence: TGTGCCAGCAGTCAGGGACAGGGGGCTTACACTGAAGCTTTCTTT. This chain connects TRBV6-5 to TRBJ1-1, with 12 bases fitting TRBD1. V was clipped by 5 bases and J by 3 bases; unmatched bases: 4. The germline V gene has CDR1 MNHEY and CDR2 SVGAGI. This CDR3 comprises 15 residues.

The chain links TRBV7-8 to TRBJ2-7, with D perhaps TRBD2 (7 bases). The CDR3 is made up of 15 amino acids. Germline lookup yields CDR1 SGHVS and CDR2 FQNEAQ. Trimming took off 1 base at V and 4 bases at J, with 14 bases between the two ends. This chain's CDR3 is CASSLVGGGPYEQYF. In DNA, the CDR3 is TGTGCCAGCAGCTTAGTGGGGGGGGGCCCATACGAGCAGTACTTC. The entire variable domain, with the rest obtained from reference TRBV7-8 and TRBJ2-7, is as follows: GAGVSQSPRYKVAKRGQDVALRCDPISGHVSLFWYQQALGQGPEFLTYFQNEAQLDKSGLPSDRFFAERPEGSVSTLKIQRTQQEDSAVYLCASSLVGGGPYEQYFGPGTRLTVT.